These T cell receptor beta chains were read from a single sample in a study of CD8+ T cells in alopecia areata. Method: immunoSEQ multiplex PCR; TCRdb's copy keeps in-frame clones and lacks some. This table has about 280,000 clones, roughly 60% appearing once. The input for sequencing was CD4+ T cells sorted from blood, taken at week 24, from a patient treated with tofacitinib. The source of these receptors is a human donor with alopecia areata. Both conserved end residues are part of each CDR3.

j_call v_call cdr3_aa
TRBJ2-3 TRBV29-1 CSVVRTKRAADTQYF
TRBJ1-2 TRBV7-2 CASSPGLYGYTF
TRBJ2-3 TRBV29-1 CSVGGHLSTDTQYF
TRBJ1-1 TRBV5-1 CASSLGASMNTEAFF
TRBJ1-4 TRBV18 CASSPQGGELFF
TRBJ1-2 TRBV4-2 CASSQDPLAGTGGYTF
TRBJ1-1 TRBV9 CASSVAQGGTEAFF
TRBJ2-1 TRBV18 CASSSNEQFF
TRBJ2-6 TRBV30 CAGDSTPSGANVLTF
TRBJ1-5 TRBV7-2 CASSLDGLGNQPQHF
TRBJ1-5 TRBV23-1 CASSQSGQVSNQPQHF
TRBJ2-1 TRBV29-1 CSESQTPLYNEQFF
TRBJ2-7 TRBV25-1 CASSESQIRATYEQYF
TRBJ1-6 TRBV4-1 CASSQDRGGQGSSPLHF
TRBJ2-7 TRBV4-2 CASSLDGRPSSEQYF
TRBJ2-1 TRBV15 CATSREDWTRTIIDEQFF
TRBJ2-5 TRBV10-3 CAISDQDRDGTQYF
TRBJ2-7 TRBV4-2 CASSPERGSSYEQYF
TRBJ2-7 TRBV19 CASSIAGVEYEQYF
TRBJ2-2 TRBV29-1 CSAMRGLGTGELFF
TRBJ2-4 TRBV30 CAWSGRGVIQYF
TRBJ1-1 TRBV29-1 CSVAPLGLGNTEAFF
TRBJ2-2 TRBV5-4 CASSLVPGGAVTGELFF
TRBJ1-1 TRBV30 CAWSVRTDTEAFF
TRBJ2-1 TRBV7-9 CASSGDRGPSYNEQFF
TRBJ1-2 TRBV29-1 CSAGTGLDGYTF
TRBJ2-7 TRBV7-2 CASSLQGPNYEQYF
TRBJ2-5 TRBV6-5 CASRRTQETQYF
TRBJ1-2 TRBV11-2 CASSLARQAYGYTF
TRBJ1-2 TRBV29-1 CSGYGGGDNYGYTF
TRBJ2-3 TRBV29-1 CSVSPPGGGPDTQYF
TRBJ1-2 TRBV7-9 CASSPGSGRSVAYYGYTF
TRBJ1-6 TRBV7-9 CASSPGWDSYNSPLHF
TRBJ1-2 TRBV29-1 CSVEPQGAGGYTF
TRBJ2-1 TRBV5-6 CASSLFGDTRDKQFF
TRBJ2-5 TRBV30 CAWRNGQGRAQYF
TRBJ2-7 TRBV29-1 CTVGTGHEQYF
TRBJ2-3 TRBV5-6 CASSLAWADTQYF
TRBJ2-7 TRBV4-1 CASRKGEQSYEQYF
TRBJ2-5 TRBV7-8 CASSLKETQYF
TRBJ1-2 TRBV2 CASSENGGLSYGYTF
TRBJ2-1 TRBV10-3 CAISDSGLAGVRDEQFF
TRBJ2-3 TRBV29-1 CRRVGAQGGSQYF
TRBJ1-3 TRBV7-9 CASSPRDRETFGNTIYF
TRBJ2-1 TRBV4-1 CASSQAGDGWDNEQFF
TRBJ2-5 TRBV7-9 CASSSWTGGEETQYF
TRBJ2-3 TRBV6-5 CASSYYAAGSTDTQYF
TRBJ2-1 TRBV7-9 CASSFSGTIYNEQFF
TRBJ1-5 TRBV28 CASSSGTRGNQPQHF
TRBJ1-6 TRBV5-1 CASSLVPLGQESPLHF
TRBJ2-7 TRBV5-1 CASSPRTGEQYF
TRBJ2-7 TRBV29-1 CSVTGTSVEQYF
TRBJ2-5 TRBV2 CASKVLQETQYF
TRBJ1-5 TRBV30 CAWSPTGNQPQHF
TRBJ1-5 TRBV5-6 CASSLGDRGSQPQHF
TRBJ2-3 TRBV29-1 CSVPPLLDTQYF
TRBJ1-2 TRBV29-1 CSALDDIYGYTF
TRBJ2-1 TRBV30 CAWSDLGQLSYNEQFF
TRBJ2-1 TRBV7-8 CASSSPRGGGGSYNEQFF
TRBJ2-5 TRBV5-1 CASSARTGAAGETQYF